These 28 T cell receptor beta chains were all obtained from the same sample, sequenced in a study of OX40 agonist ivuxolimab in advanced cancers. TCRdb's table, derived via immunoSEQ multiplex PCR, lists solely in-frame clones and lacks some. The data contain about 82,000 clones, more than 80% of them seen just once; the ten biggest clones take up about 7%. This material consisted of CD4+ or CD8+ T cells sorted from blood, taken in a trial of the OX40 agonist ivuxolimab. The origin of the receptors is an adult with an advanced solid tumor such as melanoma, head and neck, liver or kidney cancer.

The rearrangement joins TRBV5-1 to TRBJ1-2, with 12 bases lining up with TRBD1. This CDR3 contains 16 residues. J lost 9 bases, V lost 4 bases, and 13 bases had no gene match. CDR1 and CDR2 (germline): SGHRS, YFSETQ. Here the CDR3 reads CASSATGTGGSLRYTF. The CDR3 DNA reads as TGCGCCAGCAGCGCCACGGGGACAGGGGGCAGTTTACGCTACACCTTC.

The chain joins TRBV9 to TRBJ2-1, with 9 bases aligning to TRBD2. The junction had 12 bases not matched to a gene; V was cut back by 4 bases and J by 4 bases. The CDR3 is 17 amino acids. The germline gives CDR1 SGDLS, CDR2 YYNGEE. In DNA form, the CDR3 reads TGTGCCAGCAGCTCCTCATTGACTAGCGGAAGATACAATGAGCAGTTCTTC. Translated: CASSSSLTSGRYNEQFF.

The table lists this clone with a count of one. The chain recombines TRBV7-3 with TRBJ1-2, with 10 bases aligning to TRBD1. CDR1 is SGHTA and CDR2 is FQGTGA in the germline V gene. This CDR3 is built from 17 residues. The V gene end was trimmed by 7 bases and the J gene end by 0 bases; junction bases not matched to a gene: 11. CDR3 DNA sequence: TGTGCCAGCAAAGGGACAGGGGCCAACCTCCCTAACTATGGCTACACCTTC. This codes for CASKGTGANLPNYGYTF.

The chain employs TRBV11-2 and TRBJ1-2, with D possibly being TRBD1 (6 bases). CDR3 size: 17 residues. Germline loops: CDR1 SGHAT, CDR2 FQNNGV. V was trimmed by 0 bases and J by 6 bases, leaving 20 bases between them. The CDR3 here is CASSLDNQSGADHGYTF. The DNA for the CDR3 is TGTGCCAGCAGCTTAGATAATCAGTCGGGGGCCGATCATGGCTACACCTTC.

The rearrangement links TRBV9 to TRBJ2-1; 8 nucleotides match TRBD2. The length of the CDR3 is 15 residues. Trimming took 4 bases from V and 4 from J; bases not matched to a gene: 7. Germline V gives CDR1 SGDLS, CDR2 YYNGEE. This chain's CDR3 is CASSPSGTSYNEQFF. CDR3 DNA sequence: TGTGCCAGCAGCCCAAGCGGGACTAGTTACAATGAGCAGTTCTTC. Using reference TRBV9 and TRBJ2-1 for the parts outside the CDR3, the full variable domain is DSGVTQTPKHLITATGQRVTLRCSPRSGDLSVYWYQQSLDQGLQFLIQYYNGEERAKGNILERFSAQQFPDLHSELNLSSLELGDSALYFCASSPSGTSYNEQFFGPGTRLTVL.

The CDR3 loop is CASSFPPVAATEAFF. Written as DNA, the CDR3 is TGTGCCAGCAGTTTTCCCCCGGTGGCGGCCACTGAAGCTTTCTTT. The chain links TRBV27 to TRBJ1-1, with D hard to call. There are 15 residues in the CDR3. Trimming took 3 bases from V and 4 from J, leaving 15 bases between them. Germline CDR1 and CDR2: MNHEY and SMNVEV (reference sequence).

The V and J genes are TRBV4-2 and TRBJ1-2; a weak D match, TRBD1 (5 bases). The germline V gene encodes CDR1 LGHNA and CDR2 YNFKEQ. The CDR3 has 16 residues. The V gene lost 1 base and the J gene lost 0 bases, with 12 bases spanning the gap. This chain's CDR3 is CASSQGLGAANYGYTF. The CDR3 DNA follows: TGTGCCAGCAGCCAAGGGCTAGGGGCAGCTAACTATGGCTACACCTTC.

This clone is labeled medium-sized (0.01 to 0.1%). The chain is built from TRBV7-8 and TRBJ2-1, with TRBD2 identical over 9 bases. Trimming removed 5 bases from V and 9 bases from J; junction bases left unmatched: 8. Germline CDR1 reads SGHVS; CDR2 reads FQNEAQ. The CDR3 covers 14 residues. The CDR3 spells CASSPNSGRIEQFF. The CDR3 DNA reads as TGTGCCAGCAGCCCTAATAGCGGGAGAATTGAGCAGTTCTTC.

The chain carries TRBV6-6 and TRBJ1-1; no definite D call. Per the germline V gene, CDR1 is MNHNY and CDR2 is SVGAGI (reference sequence). V was clipped by 4 bases and J by 3 bases, with 9 bases between them. The CDR3 totals 13 residues. CDR3: CASSSQVDTEAFF. CDR3 nucleotide sequence: TGTGCCAGCAGTTCTCAGGTAGACACTGAAGCTTTCTTT.

V gene TRBV5-1 combines with J gene TRBJ2-3; possible D gene TRBD1, 5 bases. The CDR3 spans 15 residues. V was shortened by 4 bases and J by 3 bases, with 15 bases between the two germline ends. From germline, CDR1 is SGHRS and CDR2 YFSETQ. The CDR3 nucleotides read TGCGCCAGCAGCGCGCAGGGCGCGCGGACAGATACGCAGTATTTT. Translating it yields CASSAQGARTDTQYF.

This chain joins TRBV14 and TRBJ2-5; D is possibly TRBD2 (5 bases). The CDR3 has 15 amino acids. V was cut by 2 bases and J by 12 bases, with 22 bases left in between. The V gene's germline CDR1 is SGHDN and CDR2 FVKESK. The CDR3 loop reads CASSQTNRGSSTEYF. The CDR3 DNA is TGTGCCAGCAGCCAAACGAACCGGGGTTCTTCTACTGAGTACTTC.

V and J are TRBV27 and TRBJ2-5, with TRBD2 identical over 12 bases. The CDR3 contains 15 residues. Trimming took 2 bases from V and 4 from J; bases not matched to a gene: 2. Germline CDR1 and CDR2: MNHEY and SMNVEV (reference sequence). Here the CDR3 reads CASSLLAGGGETQYF. CDR3 DNA: TGTGCCAGCAGTTTACTAGCGGGAGGGGGAGAGACCCAGTACTTC.

In this sample, this clone turned up once. The chain employs TRBV5-1 and TRBJ2-7, with D uncertain. The CDR3 has 15 residues. Germline assignment: CDR1 SGHRS and CDR2 YFSETQ. V dropped 0 bases and J dropped 0 bases, with 10 bases sitting between them. CDR3 in amino acids: CASSLAGSPSYEQYF. DNA of the CDR3: TGCGCCAGCAGCTTGGCCGGCAGCCCCTCCTACGAGCAGTACTTC. The full variable domain, completed using reference TRBV5-1 and TRBJ2-7, is KAGVTQTPRYLIKTRGQQVTLSCSPISGHRSVSWYQQTPGQGLQFLFEYFSETQRNKGNFPGRFSGRQFSNSRSEMNVSTLELGDSALYLCASSLAGSPSYEQYFGPGTRLTVT.

This chain uses TRBV27 with TRBJ1-5, with D hard to call. The CDR3 is 13 amino acids. Looked up from germline, CDR1 is MNHEY and CDR2 is SMNVEV (reference sequence). The germline V and J ends were trimmed by 6 bases and 9 bases, with 15 bases remaining between them. The CDR3 region has the DNA TGTGCCAGCAGCCGGACGGTTAGGCGGCCCCAGCATTTT. Translated: CASSRTVRRPQHF.

The chain couples TRBV4-1 to TRBJ2-3; possibly TRBD1 or TRBD2 for D (5 bases each). CDR1 is MGHRA, CDR2 YSYEKL, per germline. V was shortened by 2 bases and J by 0 bases, with 12 bases between the two germline ends. The CDR3 totals 16 residues. The CDR3 bases are TGCGCCAGCAGCCAAACGGGGCCCACTAGCACAGATACGCAGTATTTT. Amino acid sequence: CASSQTGPTSTDTQYF.

This chain connects TRBV4-2 to TRBJ2-1, with D tentatively TRBD2 (6 bases). The germline V gene has CDR1 LGHNA and CDR2 YNFKEQ. This CDR3 is built from 16 residues. Trimming took off 0 bases at V and 0 bases at J, with 9 bases between the two ends. This CDR3 is CASSQEPGSSYNEQFF. The CDR3 DNA is TGTGCCAGCAGCCAAGAACCCGGGAGCTCCTACAATGAGCAGTTCTTC.

The chain carries TRBV2 and TRBJ1-4; 9 bases line up with TRBD1. The junction had 4 bases not matched to a gene; V was cut back by 4 bases and J by 4 bases. Germline CDR1 reads SNHLY; CDR2 reads FYNNEI. This CDR3 has 15 amino acids. CDR3 in amino acids: CASSAGTGLNEKLFF. The CDR3, as DNA: TGTGCCAGCAGTGCCGGGACAGGGCTTAATGAAAAACTGTTTTTT.

The chain combines TRBV7-3 with TRBJ2-5; D tentatively reads TRBD1 or TRBD2 (5 bases each). The CDR3 contains 15 residues. V gave up 0 bases and J gave up 4 bases, with 12 bases separating them. Germline V gene data show CDR1 as SGHTA and CDR2 as FQGTGA. In DNA, the CDR3 is TGTGCCAGCAGCTTAACAGGGACCGGAGGAGAGACCCAGTACTTC. This encodes CASSLTGTGGETQYF.

This clone was recorded once. This rearrangement joins TRBV10-3 to TRBJ1-2; 10 bases align to TRBD1. V shed 6 bases, J shed 6 bases, and the junction held 7 bases outside the gene matches. The CDR3 length is 14 residues. Germline CDR1 reads ENHRY; CDR2 reads SYGVKD. CDR3 amino acids: CAISGTGAGDGYTF. CDR3 DNA sequence: TGTGCCATCAGCGGGACAGGGGCGGGGGATGGCTACACCTTC.

The gene calls are TRBV11-3 and TRBJ2-1, with unresolved D. The germline gives CDR1 SGHNT, CDR2 YENEEA. The CDR3 is 11 amino acids. Trimming cost V 1 base and J 10 bases, with 5 bases left between them. The CDR3 region has the DNA TGTGCCAGCAGCTTAGGGCCAGAGCAGTTCTTC. Encoded protein: CASSLGPEQFF.

The genes are TRBV14 and TRBJ1-1; D is unclear. This CDR3 is built from 13 residues. Trimming took 4 bases from V and 4 from J, leaving 10 bases between them. The germline V gene encodes CDR1 SGHDN and CDR2 FVKESK. The CDR3: CASSPTQLTEAFF. The CDR3 DNA follows: TGTGCCAGCAGCCCGACACAACTCACTGAAGCTTTCTTT.

This clone showed up just a few times. This chain uses TRBV6-9 with TRBJ2-5, with D perhaps TRBD1 or TRBD2 (7 bases each). This CDR3 region has 18 residues. Germline CDR1 is MNHGY and CDR2 is SVAAGI. The V end was cut by 0 bases, the J end by 4 bases, with 21 bases between. CDR3 bases: TGTGCCAGCAGTTATTCAGGGGGCGGGGAACCGGGAGGAGAGACCCAGTACTTC. Amino acid sequence: CASSYSGGGEPGGETQYF.

The genes are TRBV6-5 and TRBJ2-7; D possibly corresponds to TRBD1 (6 bases). CDR1 is MNHEY and CDR2 is SVGAGI in the germline V gene. The germline V and J ends were trimmed by 4 bases and 3 bases, with 10 bases remaining between them. The CDR3 is 13 amino acids. This chain's CDR3 is CASSSGQIYEQYF. CDR3 bases: TGTGCCAGCAGTTCAGGACAGATCTACGAGCAGTACTTC.

The chain carries TRBV2 and TRBJ2-5; 15 positions agree with TRBD2. The CDR3 spans 15 residues. With V trimmed by 11 bases and J by 3 bases, 7 bases remained unmatched. Germline V CDR1 and CDR2: SNHLY, FYNNEI. The CDR3 DNA is TGTGCCGGGAGAGGGACTAGCGGGAGGAAAGAGACCCAGTACTTC. This translates into CAGRGTSGRKETQYF.

In the case of this clone: Other DNA variants within this sample encode the same CDR3. The chain carries TRBV11-2 and TRBJ2-5; no firm D call. The V gene lost 3 bases and the J gene lost 5 bases, with 7 bases spanning the gap. The CDR3 consists of 12 residues. Germline loops: CDR1 SGHAT, CDR2 FQNNGV. CDR3 in amino acids: CASSFTRETQYF. CDR3 sequence (DNA): TGTGCCAGCAGCTTTACTCGGGAGACCCAGTACTTC.

V usage is TRBV30 and J usage is TRBJ1-1; no clear D. The V end was cut by 3 bases, the J end by 5 bases, with 16 bases between. This CDR3 has 14 amino acids. Germline V gene sequence: CDR1 GTSNPN, CDR2 SVGIG (reference sequence). The CDR3 DNA follows: TGTGCCTGGAGGGAGTCCCGGTTATGGACTGAAGCTTTCTTT. Its protein is CAWRESRLWTEAFF.

The chain links TRBV29-1 to TRBJ2-7; the D gene is possibly TRBD1 (5 bases). This CDR3 spans 15 amino acids. Germline values: CDR1 SQVTM, CDR2 ANQGSEA. V dropped 4 bases and J dropped 3 bases, with 19 bases sitting between them. The CDR3 DNA follows: TGCAGCGTTGCAAGTTTCCGGACAAAAGACTACGAGCAGTACTTC. Amino acids: CSVASFRTKDYEQYF.

The J gene is TRBJ2-7, the V gene TRBV6-5; D may be TRBD1 (7 bases). The CDR3 is 14 residues long. From germline, CDR1 is MNHEY and CDR2 SVGAGI. V lost 5 bases, J lost 3 bases, and 14 bases lay in between. The CDR3 loop reads CASSQGGQNYEQYF. The CDR3 coding sequence is TGTGCCAGCAGTCAGGGGGGACAGAACTACGAGCAGTACTTC.